This T cell receptor beta chain appears in the sequencing data of a study of T cell changes during pregnancy in multiple sclerosis. V gave up 7 bases and J gave up 6 bases; unmatched junction bases: 6. The CDR3 consists of 12 residues. Germline loops: CDR1 SQVTM, CDR2 ANQGSEA. TCRdb's copy holds only in-frame clones and misses some; the assay was immunoSEQ multiplex PCR. This sample has about 110,000 clones, with just over 90% found just once. V and J are TRBV29-1 and TRBJ2-3; 8 nucleotides agree with TRBD1. The input for sequencing was peripheral blood, taken after pregnancy. The source is a female donor with multiple sclerosis, enrolled in a pregnancy study. The CDR3 sequence is CSGKQGEDTQYF. CDR3 nucleotides: TGCAGCGGGAAACAGGGGGAGGATACGCAGTATTTT.